This TCR beta chain was identified in a study of shared clonotypes between healthy human individuals (dated by TCRdb to 2020 to 2021). Context from the whole study: A couple of women and three men aged 18 to 49 years were included in the cohort. To estimate repertoire size and how much clonotypes are shared between individuals, the study performed deep sequencing of blood TCR repertoires from roughly five healthy adults. For each donor, CD4 naive and CD4 memory were each given three plates, CD8 naive was given two plates, and CD8 memory was given one plate. Between about 0.9 and 9 billion PBMCs per donor were obtained by leukapheresis. Different laboratories and diverse techniques were used to prepare libraries and sequence TCR repertoires, to increase sequencing depth and limit assay-specific biases.

For this clone: No antigen is known for it. Per-base qualities were not stored, and no clone one base away is much larger.

CD8 naive samples consisted of CD45RO-negative cells that were positively selected for CCR7, yielding a CD45RA+CCR7+ population without TemRA cells. The donors were healthy, HIV-negative adults who had no recently reported acute infections or vaccinations. All donors were Caucasian adults living in Nashville, Tennessee, USA. After blood collection by leukapheresis, PBMCs were isolated using Ficoll-Histopaque density gradient centrifugation and then cryopreserved in the vapor phase of liquid nitrogen. Analytical flow cytometry was used to check the purity and quantity of every magnetically sorted T cell population. From each sorted fraction, genomic DNA was isolated and quantified by UV absorbance on a Nanodrop 2000c. Paper-wide results and their limitations: Compared with non-shared clonotypes, clonotypes shared by all four sorted-subset donors had higher generation probabilities. Sampling was restricted to blood, and TCR repertoires in tissue are likely to differ from TCR repertoires in blood. When a handful of donors were compared, the shared fraction of clonotypes was around 5% for naive CD4, 3.5% for naive CD8, roughly 2.5% for memory CD4, and roughly 0.4% for memory CD8. The genetic and exposure-history diversity represented was limited by the small number of donors. Rarefaction of sorted-subset datasets indicated incomplete sequencing despite the large sequencing depth. Pairwise subsampling led to the expectation that sequencing depth would affect the degree of clonotype sharing among donors. Naive subsets generally had larger estimated clonotype richness than memory subsets did.

Using the deep immunoSEQ assay, multiplex PCR amplified TCR CDR3 regions from genomic DNA. Extracted genomic DNA from each cell subset was distributed evenly across all wells of several immunoSEQ 96-well plates, and each plate was treated as a replicate. For sorted subsets, around 200 ng genomic DNA, equal to 30,000 to 35,000 T cell genomes, was loaded into each replicate PCR. Purified libraries were measured with a Qubit 3.0 fluorometer, size-checked on a Bioanalyzer 2100, and measured again with the KAPA Library Quantification kit. Every immunoSEQ 96-well plate was sequenced on a dedicated single-read 150-cycle Illumina NextSeq 550 flow cell. Per the original workflow: The immunoSEQ output contained only junctional sequences without quality scores, so filtering could not match that applied to full-length reads. To assign V/J genes and CDR3, sequences were annotated against IMGT germline references using PyIR, a Python wrapper for IgBLAST v1.9. Reads were removed for weak V/J assignments (E-value above 1e-6), missing CDR3, stop codons, out-of-frame junctions, or ambiguous translated residues. A V3J clonotype was defined by an identical inferred V gene, J gene, and CDR3 amino acid sequence. Percentage overlap between repertoires was computed as shared unique clonotypes divided by the size of the smaller repertoire. Three approaches were used to assess repertoire richness: RTK rarefaction, the Chao1 estimator, and Recon v2.1 estimates of unobserved clonotypes. OLGA was used to compute generation probabilities for all TCRbeta clonotypes that the gDNA method yielded from a few donors. Drawn from immuneACCESS, this table holds only the in-frame rearrangements with V and J called that TCRdb kept. Clones are partly lost; checked studies trace under half to an unresolved V gene and leave the rest unexplained. V and J calls and clone size are given by that table; D and trimming were obtained from the DNA. This sample holds under 1 million clones; 90% to 95% were observed only once. About 25% of the sample is in the top ten clones.

Measured from the cysteine to the phenylalanine, the CDR3 is 14 residues long. Only CDR3 DNA remains: 42 bases, in frame from the first base. CDR1 and CDR2 are read off the germline V gene (reference sequence) as MNHEY and SMNVEV. The germline V and J ends show losses of 6 bases and 6 bases respectively, and no gene match explains 7 bases of the junction. Recombination joined TRBV27 with TRBJ2-1, and TRBD2 matches 8 of the central bases. The sequencing sample was made of naive CD8+ T cells sorted from blood. According to the study, the label for this sample's cell subset or site signals: CD45RA+CCR7+. The source is a young man in good health. The DNA sequence is as follows: TGTGCCAGCAGGAATAGCGGGGTGAGCAATGAGCAGTTCTTC. It translates as CASRNSGVSNEQFF.